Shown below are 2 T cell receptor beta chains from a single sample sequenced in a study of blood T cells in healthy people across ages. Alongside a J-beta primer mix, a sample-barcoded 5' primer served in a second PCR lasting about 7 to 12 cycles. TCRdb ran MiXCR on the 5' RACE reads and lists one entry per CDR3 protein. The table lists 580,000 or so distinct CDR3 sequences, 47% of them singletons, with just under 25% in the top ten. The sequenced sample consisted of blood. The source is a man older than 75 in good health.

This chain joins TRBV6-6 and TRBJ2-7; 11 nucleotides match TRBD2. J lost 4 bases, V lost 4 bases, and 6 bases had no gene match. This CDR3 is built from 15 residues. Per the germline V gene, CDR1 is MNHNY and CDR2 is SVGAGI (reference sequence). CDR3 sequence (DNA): TGTGCCAGCAGTTCTCGACTAGCGGGAAAATACGAGCAGTACTTC. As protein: CASSSRLAGKYEQYF.

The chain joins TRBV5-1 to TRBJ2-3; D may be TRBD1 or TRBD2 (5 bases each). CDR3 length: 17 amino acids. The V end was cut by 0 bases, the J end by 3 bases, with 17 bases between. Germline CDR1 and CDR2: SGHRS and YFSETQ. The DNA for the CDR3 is TGCGCCAGCAGCTTGGTAGTTCCGGGGACGGGTACAGATACGCAGTATTTT. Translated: CASSLVVPGTGTDTQYF.